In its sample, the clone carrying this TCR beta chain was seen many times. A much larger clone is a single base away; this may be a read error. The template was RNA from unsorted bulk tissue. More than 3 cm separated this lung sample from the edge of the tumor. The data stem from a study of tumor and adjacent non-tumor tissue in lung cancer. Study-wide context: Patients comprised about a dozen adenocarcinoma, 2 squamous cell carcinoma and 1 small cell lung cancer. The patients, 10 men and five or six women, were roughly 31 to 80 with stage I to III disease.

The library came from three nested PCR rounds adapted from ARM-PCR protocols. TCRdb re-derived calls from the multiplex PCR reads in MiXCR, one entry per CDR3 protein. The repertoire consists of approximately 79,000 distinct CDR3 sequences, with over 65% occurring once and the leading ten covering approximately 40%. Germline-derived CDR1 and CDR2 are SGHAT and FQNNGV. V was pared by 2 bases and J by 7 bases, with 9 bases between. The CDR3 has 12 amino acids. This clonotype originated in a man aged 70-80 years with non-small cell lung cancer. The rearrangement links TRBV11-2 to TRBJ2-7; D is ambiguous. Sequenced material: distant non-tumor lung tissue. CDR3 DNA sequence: TGTGCCAGCAGCTTATATGGGCAGGAGCAGTACTTC. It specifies CASSLYGQEQYF.